These 21 T cell receptor beta chains share one sample of origin, sequenced in a study of blood T cell repertoires in COVID-19. The repertoire was sequenced with immunoSEQ multiplex PCR; TCRdb's copy has only in-frame clones and lacks some. The sample yields a few hundred thousand clones, approximately 80% seen once. The sequenced sample was peripheral blood. The receptors shown here come from a woman aged 80 or older with acute or convalescent COVID-19.

This chain links TRBV5-6 with TRBJ1-4; a possible D gene is TRBD1 (5 bases). Trimming stripped 3 bases from V and 5 bases from J, with 20 bases between. CDR1 and CDR2 from the germline V gene are SGHDT and YYEEEE. The CDR3 spans 17 residues. This chain's CDR3 is CASSSPFRGLENEKLFF. DNA for the CDR3: TGTGCCAGCAGCTCGCCGTTTCGGGGACTGGAAAATGAAAAACTGTTTTTT.

The chain recombines TRBV6-5 with TRBJ1-5; 10 nucleotides line up with TRBD1. The CDR3 is 15 residues long. J lost 7 bases, V lost 6 bases, and 9 bases had no gene match. Germline lookup yields CDR1 MNHEY and CDR2 SVGAGI. The CDR3: CASRLGQGRYQPQHF. The CDR3 DNA reads as TGTGCCAGCAGGCTGGGACAGGGGAGGTACCAGCCCCAGCATTTT.

The V call is TRBV11-2, the J call TRBJ2-7; unclear D gene. V gave up 7 bases and J gave up 3 bases, with 16 bases separating them. The CDR3 is 14 residues long. Germline V gives CDR1 SGHAT, CDR2 FQNNGV. Here the CDR3 DNA reads TGTGCCAGCACCTCCCCACCAGAATACTACGAGCAGTACTTC. It is translated as CASTSPPEYYEQYF.

The CDR3 loop is CASSSRGGNTEAFF. As DNA, the CDR3 is TGTGCCAGCAGTTCGCGAGGGGGGAACACTGAAGCTTTCTTT. The genes are TRBV7-6 and TRBJ1-1; D may be TRBD1 (6 bases). The CDR3 has 14 residues. Between the trimmed V and J ends, which lost 6 bases and 1 base, there was a span of 12 bases. The germline CDR1 and CDR2 sequences are SGHVS and FNYEAQ.

The J gene is TRBJ1-2, the V gene TRBV27, with unresolved D. The V end was cut by 5 bases, the J end by 7 bases, with 14 bases between. CDR1 is MNHEY, CDR2 SMNVEV, per germline (reference sequence). The CDR3 runs to 13 residues. CDR3 in amino acids: CASSPRARLGYTF. In nucleotides, the CDR3 is TGTGCCAGCAGTCCGAGGGCACGGCTTGGCTACACCTTC.

This clone was detected a few times. V gene TRBV19 combines with J gene TRBJ1-6; unclear D gene. In germline, CDR1 is LNHDA, CDR2 SQIVND (reference sequence). The V and J ends lost 4 bases and 5 bases respectively, with 6 bases between them. This CDR3 is built from 13 residues. In DNA, the CDR3 is TGTGCCAGTAGTAACCGAGATAATTCACCCCTCCACTTT. This encodes CASSNRDNSPLHF.

The chain recombines TRBV19 with TRBJ2-3; D may be TRBD2 (5 bases). Germline CDR1 LNHDA, CDR2 SQIVND (reference sequence). This CDR3 is built from 14 residues. Trimming stripped 4 bases from V and 2 bases from J, with 10 bases between. The chain's CDR3 is CASSTRLNTDTQYF. The CDR3 DNA reads as TGTGCCAGTAGTACCCGACTAAACACAGATACGCAGTATTTT.

The chain employs TRBV9 and TRBJ1-2; D not certain. Germline lookup yields CDR1 SGDLS and CDR2 YYNGEE. Between the trimmed V and J ends, which lost 2 bases and 2 bases, there was a span of 7 bases. This CDR3 comprises 13 residues. The CDR3 spells CASSVTENYGYTF. CDR3 in DNA: TGTGCCAGCAGCGTGACGGAGAACTATGGCTACACCTTC.

This chain joins TRBV19 and TRBJ1-2; 9 bases fit TRBD1. This CDR3 has 14 residues. CDR1 LNHDA and CDR2 SQIVND come from the germline V gene (reference sequence). Losses at the gene ends were 7 bases for V and 6 bases for J; bases not matched to a gene: 9. The CDR3 bases are TGTGCCAGTACCTACCCGGGACAGGGAAATGGCTACACCTTC. Translated: CASTYPGQGNGYTF.

This chain connects TRBV4-3 to TRBJ2-7, with a possible D match to TRBD1 (6 bases). The V end was cut by 3 bases, the J end by 2 bases, with 14 bases between. Germline V gene lookup returns CDR1 LGHNA and CDR2 YSLEER. This CDR3 has 15 amino acids. CDR3 DNA: TGCGCCAGCAGCCATGATTGGACAGCAGCCTACGAGCAGTACTTC. This gives the protein CASSHDWTAAYEQYF.

This clone was seen at least ten times. This sequence joins TRBV6-6 and TRBJ1-4; 9 bases are a match to TRBD1. V gave up 2 bases and J gave up 7 bases; unmatched junction bases: 5. The CDR3 is 15 residues long. Germline V gives CDR1 MNHNY, CDR2 SVGAGI (reference sequence). The CDR3 is CASSYPGQGSEKLFF. CDR3 sequence (DNA): TGTGCCAGCAGTTACCCGGGACAGGGCAGTGAAAAACTGTTTTTT.

This chain joins TRBV19 and TRBJ2-7; 7 bases are shared with TRBD1. The V gene's germline CDR1 is LNHDA and CDR2 SQIVND (reference sequence). V gave up 3 bases and J gave up 7 bases; unmatched junction bases: 12. The CDR3 length is 15 residues. The CDR3 region is CASSIPGTVVGEQYF. Written as DNA, the CDR3 is TGTGCCAGTAGTATTCCCGGGACAGTGGTTGGAGAGCAGTACTTC.

The V call is TRBV19, the J call TRBJ1-3; D gene uncertain. CDR1 and CDR2 (germline): LNHDA, SQIVND (reference sequence). Trimming cost V 6 bases and J 1 base, with 13 bases left between them. The CDR3 length is 15 residues. Here the CDR3 reads CASSPVQVSGNTIYF. The CDR3 coding sequence is TGTGCCAGTAGCCCCGTCCAGGTATCTGGAAACACCATATATTTT.

This chain joins TRBV5-1 and TRBJ1-1; tentatively, D is TRBD1 (6 bases). Germline V gives CDR1 SGHRS, CDR2 YFSETQ. The CDR3 is 15 residues long. The ends were cut back, 4 bases at V and 2 bases at J, with 15 bases in the middle. CDR3 DNA: TGCGCCAGCAGCCTTAACGACAGGCCCAACACTGAAGCTTTCTTT. It yields the protein CASSLNDRPNTEAFF. The full variable domain, completed using reference TRBV5-1 and TRBJ1-1, is KAGVTQTPRYLIKTRGQQVTLSCSPISGHRSVSWYQQTPGQGLQFLFEYFSETQRNKGNFPGRFSGRQFSNSRSEMNVSTLELGDSALYLCASSLNDRPNTEAFFGQGTRLTVV.

This sequence joins TRBV29-1 and TRBJ2-7; the D gene is possibly TRBD2 (6 bases). This CDR3 has 14 amino acids. Germline CDR1 is SQVTM and CDR2 is ANQGSEA. Trimming removed 1 base from V and 7 bases from J, with 17 bases in between. CDR3 nucleotides: TGCAGCGTTGAAGTAGCGTCGTTGGGGGGAGAGCAGTACTTC. This translates into CSVEVASLGGEQYF.

The chain is built from TRBV30 and TRBJ2-1, with no clear D. This CDR3 has 12 amino acids. The germline V gene encodes CDR1 GTSNPN and CDR2 SVGIG (reference sequence). V shed 3 bases and J shed 7 bases, with 10 bases lying between them. The CDR3 bases are TGTGCCTGGAGCCAGTCTCGTAATGAGCAGTTCTTC. This encodes CAWSQSRNEQFF.

For the CDR3, the DNA is TGTGCCACCAGTGACCGACTAGCGGGAGGAGTAAATAAAGAGACCCAGTACTTC. Translating gives CATSDRLAGGVNKETQYF. The rearrangement joins TRBV24-1 to TRBJ2-5, with 13 bases lining up with TRBD2. V lost 4 bases, J lost 3 bases, and 10 bases stayed unmatched. Germline V CDR1 and CDR2: KGHDR, SFDVKD. This CDR3 has 18 amino acids.

The V and J genes are TRBV3-1 (or the pseudogene TRBV3-2) and TRBJ2-5; 7 nucleotides line up with TRBD1. The CDR3 length is 15 residues. The V gene end was trimmed by 1 base and the J gene end by 5 bases; junction bases not matched to a gene: 7. Germline V gene sequence: CDR1 LGHDT, CDR2 YNNKEL (reference sequence). DNA of the CDR3: TGTGCCAGCAGCCAAGGCTCGACAGGGTTCGAGACCCAGTACTTC. Translated: CASSQGSTGFETQYF.

This chain connects TRBV6-2 or TRBV6-3 to TRBJ1-2; perhaps TRBD1 as D (6 bases). The germline V and J ends were trimmed by 5 bases and 1 base, with 17 bases remaining between them. Germline CDR1 is MNHEY and CDR2 is SVGEGT. The CDR3 length is 16 residues. CDR3 DNA sequence: TGTGCCAGCAGTGCCGACGGGACACCGCTTAACTATGGCTACACCTTC. Translated, it gives CASSADGTPLNYGYTF.

This chain links TRBV27 with TRBJ2-3, with a weak D call TRBD1 (6 bases). The germline gives CDR1 MNHEY, CDR2 SMNVEV (reference sequence). This CDR3 spans 17 amino acids. V lost 6 bases and J 2 bases, leaving 21 bases between the germline ends. The DNA of the CDR3 is TGTGCCAGCAGCCCGATGGGTGGGACAATATCCACAGATACGCAGTATTTT. Amino acids: CASSPMGGTISTDTQYF.

V and J are TRBV7-9 and TRBJ2-7; possibly TRBD1 for D (5 bases). Germline CDR1 SEHNR, CDR2 FQNEAQ (reference sequence). The CDR3 extends over 12 amino acids. V was clipped by 5 bases and J by 2 bases, with 7 bases between them. As DNA, the CDR3 is TGTGCCAGCAGCGGGGCTGCCTACGAGCAGTACTTC. It yields the protein CASSGAAYEQYF.